These 13 T cell receptor beta chains were sequenced from one sample in a study of CD8+CD57+ T cells in acquired aplastic anemia. Both TCR beta VDJ combination and CDR3 sequence profiling were carried out. Genomic DNA was the template for this profiling. TCRdb recomputed calls from the reads with MiXCR, one row per CDR3 protein. The sample carries 150,000 to 200,000 distinct CDR3 sequences, 40% to 55% recorded once. An expansion of CD8+CD57+ cells by flow cytometry had been shown in patients chosen for sequencing. Material for sequencing was sorted CD4+, CD8+, or CD8+CD57+ T cells (not recorded which) from PBMCs. The receptor set was obtained from a human donor with aplastic anemia.

This clonotype was detected many times. The CDR3: CSVAQGTEAFF. CDR3 bases: TGCAGCGTTGCTCAGGGCACTGAAGCTTTCTTT. The rearrangement uses TRBV29-1 and TRBJ1-1, with D tentatively TRBD1 (5 bases). The CDR3 length is 11 residues. V was clipped by 4 bases and J by 4 bases, with 7 bases between them. Germline loops: CDR1 SQVTM, CDR2 ANQGSEA.

On this clonotype: A read error may explain this, as a much larger clone is one base away. Likely a read error: the CDR3 ends without its conserved phenylalanine or tryptophan. The chain employs TRBV11-2 and TRBJ1-1; D remains unclear. Germline CDR1 and CDR2: SGHAT and FQNNGV. This CDR3 region has 15 residues. V lost 5 bases to trimming and J lost 0 bases, with 13 bases between them. CDR3 nucleotide sequence: TGTGCCAGCAGCATTAGGAGGGCGATGAACACTGAAGCTTTCTCT. Translating it yields CASSIRRAMNTEAFS.

The chain recombines TRBV10-2 with TRBJ1-2; TRBD1 might be the D (5 bases). V lost 4 bases and J 4 bases, leaving 10 bases between the germline ends. CDR1 and CDR2 from the germline V gene are WSHSY and SAAADI. The CDR3 runs to 13 residues. Here the CDR3 DNA reads TGCGCCAGCAGTGGGGGACCGAGCTATGGCTACACCTTC. Translation gives CASSGGPSYGYTF.

In its sample, this clonotype was seen many times. The V call is TRBV5-6, the J call TRBJ1-5; 12 bases map to TRBD1. The CDR3 contains 15 residues. CDR1 and CDR2 (germline): SGHDT, YYEEEE. The V gene end was trimmed by 1 base and the J gene end by 8 bases; junction bases not matched to a gene: 4. The CDR3: CASSLTGTGGKPQHF. The CDR3 nucleotides are TGTGCCAGCAGCTTGACCGGGACAGGGGGCAAGCCCCAGCATTTT.

This chain connects TRBV20-1 to TRBJ1-2; D is unresolved. Trimming removed 0 bases from V and 4 bases from J, with 12 bases in between. Germline values: CDR1 DFQATT, CDR2 SNEGSKA (reference sequence). The CDR3 totals 14 residues. CDR3 region: CSARDIRESYGYTF. The CDR3 coding sequence is TGCAGTGCTAGAGATATTAGGGAAAGCTATGGCTACACCTTC.

The genes are TRBV15 and TRBJ1-3; D uncertain. V was cut by 9 bases and J by 2 bases, with 11 bases left in between. The germline V gene encodes CDR1 LNHNV and CDR2 YYDKDF (reference sequence). This CDR3 spans 13 amino acids. The CDR3 is CATKVQTGNTIYF. DNA of the CDR3: TGTGCCACAAAAGTACAAACTGGAAACACCATATATTTT. Full variable domain (remainder filled in from reference TRBV15 and TRBJ1-3): DAMVIQNPRYQVTQFGKPVTLSCSQTLNHNVMYWYQQKSSQAPKLLFHYYDKDFNNEADTPDNFQSRRPNTSFCFLDIRSPGLGDTAMYLCATKVQTGNTIYFGEGSWLTVV.

The V and J genes are TRBV10-1 and TRBJ2-7; 9 bases are a match to TRBD1. Germline V gene sequence: CDR1 WNHNN, CDR2 SYGVQD (reference sequence). Germline trimming cut 4 bases from V and 5 bases from J; bases unmatched to any gene: 6. This CDR3 is 14 amino acids long. The CDR3 spells CASSASGQGNEQYF. CDR3 nucleotides: TGCGCCAGCAGTGCTAGTGGACAGGGGAACGAGCAGTACTTC.

V is TRBV7-6 and J is TRBJ1-1, with D hard to call. Germline CDR1 SGHVS, CDR2 FNYEAQ. V was shortened by 5 bases and J by 1 base, with 8 bases between the two germline ends. The CDR3 has 13 residues. The CDR3 here is CASSILENTEAFF. The DNA of the CDR3 is TGTGCCAGCAGCATACTCGAGAACACTGAAGCTTTCTTT.

This clonotype was found many times. V gene TRBV24-1 combines with J gene TRBJ2-2; TRBD2 agrees at 12 bases. The CDR3 is 17 residues long. Germline trimming cut 9 bases from V and 4 bases from J; bases unmatched to any gene: 11. The germline V gene encodes CDR1 KGHDR and CDR2 SFDVKD. The CDR3, as DNA: TGTGCCACCCAAGAGGCTAGCGGGGGGGTTAGCACCGGGGAGCTGTTTTTT. Translated, it gives CATQEASGGVSTGELFF.

In nucleotides, the CDR3 is TGTGCCAGCAGTGACGGCGACACCGGGGAGCTGTTTTTT. Translated: CASSDGDTGELFF. This chain uses TRBV6-4 with TRBJ2-2; unclear D gene. Trimming cost V 2 bases and J 3 bases, with 4 bases left between them. From germline, CDR1 is MRHNA and CDR2 SNTAGT. CDR3 size: 13 residues.

This clonotype was observed a few times. CDR3 bases: TGTGCCAGCAGCTTATATAGCGGGGAGCTGTTTTTT. This translates into CASSLYSGELFF. This chain joins TRBV7-8 and TRBJ2-2; no firm D call. This CDR3 region has 12 residues. The germline V and J ends were trimmed by 2 bases and 7 bases, with 5 bases remaining between them. Per the germline V gene, CDR1 is SGHVS and CDR2 is FQNEAQ.

This clonotype was observed many times. The chain links TRBV12-3 or TRBV12-4 to TRBJ1-3; weak D call: TRBD1 (5 bases). Trimming took off 2 bases at V and 3 bases at J, with 8 bases between the two ends. The CDR3 covers 14 residues. CDR3 amino acids: CASSLRGGGNTIYF. As DNA, the CDR3 is TGTGCCAGCAGTTTAAGGGGTGGTGGAAACACCATATATTTT.

The table lists this clonotype with many counts. The chain recombines TRBV20-1 with TRBJ1-5; D gene uncertain. CDR3 length: 18 amino acids. V lost 3 bases and J 3 bases, leaving 24 bases between the germline ends. The germline V gene has CDR1 DFQATT and CDR2 SNEGSKA (reference sequence). This CDR3 reads CSASALLFSKVANQPQHF. The CDR3 DNA reads as TGCAGTGCTAGCGCCCTTCTGTTTTCCAAAGTTGCCAATCAGCCCCAGCATTTT.